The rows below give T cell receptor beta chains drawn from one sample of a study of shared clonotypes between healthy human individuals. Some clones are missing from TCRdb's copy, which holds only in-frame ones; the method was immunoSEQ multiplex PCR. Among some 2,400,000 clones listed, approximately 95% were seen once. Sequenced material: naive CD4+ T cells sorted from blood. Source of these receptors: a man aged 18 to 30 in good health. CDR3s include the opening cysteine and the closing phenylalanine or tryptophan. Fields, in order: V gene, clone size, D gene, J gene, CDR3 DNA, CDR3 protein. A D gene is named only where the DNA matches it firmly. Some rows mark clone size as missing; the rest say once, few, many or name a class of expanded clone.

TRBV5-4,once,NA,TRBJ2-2,TGTGCCAGCAGCTTAGGAGAACCAAACACCGGGGAGCTGTTTTTT,CASSLGEPNTGELFF
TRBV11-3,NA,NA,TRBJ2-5,TGTGCCAGCAGTTCTAATTTTGGGTCGAGAGAGACCCAGTACTTC,CASSSNFGSRETQYF
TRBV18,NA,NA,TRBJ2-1,TGTGCCAGCTCACCAGGTCCCCCGATAGCGCCAGCCTACAATGAGCAGTTCTTC,CASSPGPPIAPAYNEQFF
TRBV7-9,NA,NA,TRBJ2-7,TGTGCCAGCAGCTCAACAAAGAAGCAGTACTTC,CASSSTKKQYF
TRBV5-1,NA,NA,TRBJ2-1,TGCGCCAGCAGCTTGGATCGGGGTCTAAGCTCCTACAATGAGCAGTTCTTC,CASSLDRGLSSYNEQFF
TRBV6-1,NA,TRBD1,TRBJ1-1,TGTGCCAGCGTCAGGGACAGCCGGGGGACTGAAGCTTTCTTT,CASVRDSRGTEAFF
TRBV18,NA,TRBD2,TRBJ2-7,TGTGCCAGCTCACCCGGGACTAGCGGACCCTACGAGCAGTACTTC,CASSPGTSGPYEQYF
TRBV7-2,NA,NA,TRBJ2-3,TGTGCCAGCTCCACCGGAGGGGCGACAGATACGCAGTATTTT,CASSTGGATDTQYF
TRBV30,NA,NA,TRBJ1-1,TGTGCCTGGAGTAAGGGGCCGGGCGTTGAAGCTTTCTTT,CAWSKGPGVEAFF
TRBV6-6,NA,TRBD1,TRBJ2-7,TGTGCCAGCAGTTACGCGACAGGGACCTACGAGCAGTACTTC,CASSYATGTYEQYF
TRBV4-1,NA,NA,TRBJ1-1,TGCGCCAGCAGCCATCTCGACAGAATTAAAAAAGCTTTCTTT,CASSHLDRIKKAFF
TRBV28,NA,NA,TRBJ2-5,TGTGCCAGCAGTTTGCAGCTACAAGAGACCCAGTACTTC,CASSLQLQETQYF
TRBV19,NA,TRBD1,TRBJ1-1,TGTGCCAGTAGTACTCCCACGACAGGGTCTGTAGCTTTCTTT,CASSTPTTGSVAFF
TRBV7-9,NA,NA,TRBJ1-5,TGTGCCAACCGTCAGGGAGCTCTTTATAGCAATCAGCCCCAGCATTTT,CANRQGALYSNQPQHF
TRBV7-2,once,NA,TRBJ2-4,TGTGCCAGCAGCTTACTTCAGGGTATGGGCAAAAACATTCAGTACTTC,CASSLLQGMGKNIQYF
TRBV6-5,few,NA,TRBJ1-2,TGTGCCAGCAGTTACAAGGACCTCTCCTATGGCTACACCTTC,CASSYKDLSYGYTF
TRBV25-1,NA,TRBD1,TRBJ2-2,TGTGCCAGCAGTGCGCAGGGGGTGAACACCGGGGAGCTGTTTTTT,CASSAQGVNTGELFF
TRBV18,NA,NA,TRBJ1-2,TGTGCCAGCTCACCGAGCGCGGAAGTCCTTAACTATGGCTACACCTTC,CASSPSAEVLNYGYTF
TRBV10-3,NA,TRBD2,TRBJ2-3,TGTGCCATCAGTGATATCTTGGGTAGCGGGAGCACAGATACGCAGTATTTT,CAISDILGSGSTDTQYF
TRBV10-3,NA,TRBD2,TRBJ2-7,TGTGCCATCAGCTCCGGGACTAGCAAATTCTACGAGCAGTACTTC,CAISSGTSKFYEQYF
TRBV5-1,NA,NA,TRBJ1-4,TGCGCCAGCAGTGCCGGGAAACAACGAGAAAAACTGTTTTTT,CASSAGKQREKLFF
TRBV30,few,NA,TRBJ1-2,TGTGCCTGGAGCCCGGATAGTTCACCAGGGTCCTATGGCTACACCTTC,CAWSPDSSPGSYGYTF
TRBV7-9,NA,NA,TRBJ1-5,TGTGCCAGCAGCCTGGGGACTGAGGCAAATCAGCCCCAGCATTTT,CASSLGTEANQPQHF
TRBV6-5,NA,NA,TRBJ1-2,TGTGCCAGCAGTAACGGGGGTAACTATGGCTACACCTTC,CASSNGGNYGYTF
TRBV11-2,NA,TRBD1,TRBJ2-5,TGTGCCAGCAGCTTCGCGAAGCGCGGACAGGGGGCTTGGGAGACCCAGTACTTC,CASSFAKRGQGAWETQYF
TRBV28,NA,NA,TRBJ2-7,TGTGCCAGCAGTTTAAGCCCAGGGGCTGCCTACGAGCAGTACTTC,CASSLSPGAAYEQYF
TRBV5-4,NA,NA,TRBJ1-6,TGTGCCAGCAGCTTGGCCTGGGACTCACCCCTCCACTTT,CASSLAWDSPLHF
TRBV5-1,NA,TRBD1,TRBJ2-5,TGCGCCAGCAGCTCACGACAGGGCAACCAAGAGACCCAGTACTTC,CASSSRQGNQETQYF
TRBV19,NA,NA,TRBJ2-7,TGTGCCAGTAGTATCCAGGGGGAGCAGTACTTC,CASSIQGEQYF
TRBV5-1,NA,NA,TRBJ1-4,TGCGCCAGCAGCTTGGCAGGGGCTCCTAATGAAAAACTGTTTTTT,CASSLAGAPNEKLFF
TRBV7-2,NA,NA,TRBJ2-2,TGTGCCAGCAGCTTAGGCTCAGGGGATGCGGAGCTGTTTTTT,CASSLGSGDAELFF
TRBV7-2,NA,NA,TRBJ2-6,TGTGCCAGCAGCTCCACAGGGAGCGGGGCCAACGTCCTGACTTTC,CASSSTGSGANVLTF
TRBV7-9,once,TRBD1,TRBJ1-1,TGTGCCAGCAGCTTAGTGAGGGGGCCGGGCACTGAAGCTTTCTTT,CASSLVRGPGTEAFF
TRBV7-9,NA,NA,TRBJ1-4,TGTGCCAGCAGCCCCCAATCGTGGCAGGCCGAAGAGAAACTGTTTTTT,CASSPQSWQAEEKLFF
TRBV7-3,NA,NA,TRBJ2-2,TGTGCCAGCAGCTTAACCTCCAGGGGAAGCACCGGGGAGCTGTTTTTT,CASSLTSRGSTGELFF
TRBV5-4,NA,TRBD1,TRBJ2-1,TGTGCCAGCAGCAAAAGCGGACAGGGGACCTACAATGAGCAGTTCTTC,CASSKSGQGTYNEQFF
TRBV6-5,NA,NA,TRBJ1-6,TGTGCCAGCAGTTACACTTCAGGGACGGGGGATTCACCCCTCCACTTT,CASSYTSGTGDSPLHF
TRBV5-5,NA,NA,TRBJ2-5,TGTGCCAGCAGCCACCAAGGAGTCAGATTAATCCTAGAGACCCAGTACTTC,CASSHQGVRLILETQYF
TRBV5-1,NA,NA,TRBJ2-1,TGCGCCAGCAGCGTGGACTCTAACAATGAGCAGTTCTTC,CASSVDSNNEQFF
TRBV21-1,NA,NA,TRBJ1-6,TGTGCCAGCACCTCGTCACCCCTCCACTTT,CASTSSPLHF
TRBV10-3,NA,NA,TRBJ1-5,TGTGCCATCAGTGAGTCGGGGGGCCTCCAGCATTTT,CAISESGGLQHF
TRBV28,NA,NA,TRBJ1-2,TGTGCCAGCAGCGAGGGGGGGAGTGGCTACACCTTC,CASSEGGSGYTF
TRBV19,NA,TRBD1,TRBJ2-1,TGTGCCAGTAGTTGGGTGGACAGGGGGCCCCACAATGAGCAGTTCTTC,CASSWVDRGPHNEQFF
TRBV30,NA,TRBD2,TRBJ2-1,TGTGCCTGGAGTGTACGTCTGCGGGGGGCTAGAAATGAGCAGTTCTTC,CAWSVRLRGARNEQFF
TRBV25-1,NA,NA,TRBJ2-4,TGTGCCAGCAGTGCGGCAGGGGCCAAAAACATTCAGTACTTC,CASSAAGAKNIQYF
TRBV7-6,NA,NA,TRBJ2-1,TGTGCCAGCAGCTCGTTGACGGGGAGCTCCTACAATGAGCAGTTCTTC,CASSSLTGSSYNEQFF
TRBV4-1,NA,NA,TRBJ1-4,TGCGCCAGCAGCCAACCCAGGACTAATGAAAAACTGTTTTTT,CASSQPRTNEKLFF
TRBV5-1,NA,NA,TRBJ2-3,TGCGCCAGCAGTTCCGGACTTTCCACAGATACGCAGTATTTT,CASSSGLSTDTQYF
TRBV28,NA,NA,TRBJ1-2,TGTGCCAGCGGCAGACCGGGCCGTGAAGATGGCTACACCTTC,CASGRPGREDGYTF
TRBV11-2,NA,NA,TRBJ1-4,TGTGCCAGCAGCTTCCCTAATAAGGATGAAAAACTGTTTTTT,CASSFPNKDEKLFF
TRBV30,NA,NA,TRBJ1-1,TGTGCCTGGTCCTTGGACACTGAAGCTTTCTTT,CAWSLDTEAFF
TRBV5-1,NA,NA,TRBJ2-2,TGCGCCAGCATGGGGGTTACGAACACCGGGGAGCTGTTTTTT,CASMGVTNTGELFF
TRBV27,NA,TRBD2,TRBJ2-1,TGTGCCAGCAGGCCTATATGGCTAGCGGGGGGCCGGGGAGAGAATGAGCAGTTCTTC,CASRPIWLAGGRGENEQFF
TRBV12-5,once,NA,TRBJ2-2,TGTGCTAGTGGTTTGGTATCCTCGACTAGTGGGGTAACCGGGGAGCTGTTTTTT,CASGLVSSTSGVTGELFF
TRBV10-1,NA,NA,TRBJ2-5,TGCGCCAGCAGCCCCGGTCCTGAAAAGAAGACCCAGTACTTC,CASSPGPEKKTQYF
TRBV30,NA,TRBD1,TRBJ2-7,TGTGCCTGGAGGGGAACCGGACAGGGAACCTACGAGCAGTACTTC,CAWRGTGQGTYEQYF
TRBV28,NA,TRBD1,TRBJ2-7,TGTGCCAGCAGTTCTCGACAGGGGTCCTACGAGCAGTACTTC,CASSSRQGSYEQYF
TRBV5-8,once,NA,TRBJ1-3,TGTGCCAGCAGCTTGGAGAGGAGGGTTGGAAACACCATATATTTT,CASSLERRVGNTIYF